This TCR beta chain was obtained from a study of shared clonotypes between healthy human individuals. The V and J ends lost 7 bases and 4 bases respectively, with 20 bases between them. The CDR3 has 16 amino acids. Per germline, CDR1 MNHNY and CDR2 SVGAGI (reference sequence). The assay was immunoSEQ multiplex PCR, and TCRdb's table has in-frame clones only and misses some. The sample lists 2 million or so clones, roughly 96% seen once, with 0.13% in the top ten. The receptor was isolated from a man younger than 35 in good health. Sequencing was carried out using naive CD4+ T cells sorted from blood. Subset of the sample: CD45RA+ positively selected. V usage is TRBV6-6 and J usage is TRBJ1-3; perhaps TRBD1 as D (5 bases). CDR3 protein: CASTRDFSPLGNTIYF. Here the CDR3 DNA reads TGTGCCAGCACCAGGGACTTTTCACCTTTAGGAAACACCATATATTTT.